This passage covers 12 T cell receptor beta chains from one sample sequenced in a study of cytomegalovirus exposure and HLA in healthy donors. The primer mix had 60 Vbeta and 13 Jbeta primers. Assay used: immunoSEQ multiplex PCR; TCRdb lists only in-frame clones, some missing. The table includes tens of thousands of clones, about four fifths detected once. Sample: PBMCs. All receptors derive from a man aged 50-60 years in good health and CMV-seronegative.

CDR3 in DNA: TGTGCCAGCAGTTCACCCAGGGGGCGCAGCTATGGCTACACCTTC. It encodes CASSSPRGRSYGYTF. The V call is TRBV6-5, the J call TRBJ1-2; 8 bases fit TRBD1. V dropped 4 bases and J dropped 4; count of bases not matched to a gene: 8. The germline gives CDR1 MNHEY, CDR2 SVGAGI. The CDR3 consists of 15 residues.

The V call is TRBV6-1, the J call TRBJ2-5, with 8 bases aligning to TRBD1. The CDR3 has 15 residues. The J segment lost 8 bases and the V segment lost 7 bases, leaving 15 bases of the junction unmatched. Germline CDR1 MNHNS, CDR2 SASEGT. CDR3 in DNA: TGTGCCAGCACCTTGACAGGGGTCTCTAGGACAACCCAGTACTTC. Its translation: CASTLTGVSRTTQYF.

The chain combines TRBV9 with TRBJ1-2, with D tentatively TRBD1 (5 bases). The CDR3 runs 16 residues. V was pared by 4 bases and J by 8 bases, with 24 bases between. The germline gives CDR1 SGDLS, CDR2 YYNGEE. The CDR3 DNA reads as TGTGCCAGCAGCCCCGGGGGGGGACCCAGCTCGGGAGGCTACACCTTC. This encodes CASSPGGGPSSGGYTF.

Turning to this clone: This CDR3 fails to terminate in the conserved phenylalanine or tryptophan, so it likely reflects a read error. Because the CDR3's place on the DNA is in doubt, the DNA is left out and the CDR3 is given as listed by TCRdb. The genes are TRBV27 and TRBJ2-7; TRBD2, the table's D call, was not compared with the DNA. 10 amino acids form the CDR3, both terminal residues included. Germline V gives CDR1 MNHEY, CDR2 SMNVEV (reference sequence). The CDR3 sequence is CASPHQGRGK.

A single count supports this clone. The chain carries TRBV6-1 and TRBJ2-7; 10 nucleotides match TRBD1. Trimming cost V 5 bases and J 7 bases; bases outside gene matches: 5. The V gene's germline CDR1 is MNHNS and CDR2 SASEGT. The CDR3 contains 13 residues. This chain's CDR3 is CASSSWTGGEQYF. The CDR3 DNA reads as TGTGCCAGCAGTTCTTGGACAGGGGGTGAGCAGTACTTC.

V and J are TRBV5-4 and TRBJ2-1, with 7 bases lining up with TRBD2. The CDR3 is made up of 16 amino acids. Germline trimming cut 0 bases from V and 0 bases from J; bases unmatched to any gene: 3. In germline, CDR1 is SGHNT, CDR2 YYREEE (reference sequence). The chain's CDR3 is CASSLDGGSSYNEQFF. As DNA, the CDR3 is TGTGCCAGCAGCTTGGATGGCGGGAGCTCCTACAATGAGCAGTTCTTC.

The sample holds one count of this clone. The chain combines TRBV19 with TRBJ2-1; TRBD2 is a possible D gene (6 bases). Germline V gene lookup returns CDR1 LNHDA and CDR2 SQIVND (reference sequence). Between the trimmed V and J ends, which lost 4 bases and 9 bases, there was a span of 19 bases. The CDR3 loop spans 15 amino acids. The CDR3 loop is CASSTSSATYGEQFF. CDR3 sequence (DNA): TGTGCCAGTAGTACTTCTAGCGCGACCTATGGTGAGCAGTTCTTC.

The chain links TRBV18 to TRBJ1-1; D is uncertain. From germline, CDR1 is KGHSH and CDR2 LQKENI. This CDR3 comprises 15 residues. Trimming pared 4 bases from V and 8 bases from J, leaving 20 bases between. The CDR3 here is CASSRLAGPQEEAFF. In DNA, the CDR3 is TGTGCCAGCTCACGACTCGCCGGCCCCCAAGAAGAAGCTTTCTTT.

The chain uses TRBV5-1 and TRBJ2-3, with TRBD1 matching over 7 bases. V dropped 5 bases and J dropped 6; count of bases not matched to a gene: 12. The V gene's germline CDR1 is SGHRS and CDR2 YFSETQ. The CDR3 loop spans 15 amino acids. The chain's CDR3 is CASRPGTEWGDTQYF. The CDR3 nucleotides are TGCGCCAGCAGGCCCGGGACAGAATGGGGGGATACGCAGTATTTT.

The chain combines TRBV11-2 with TRBJ2-3, with 10 bases that match TRBD2. Germline-derived CDR1 and CDR2 are SGHAT and FQNNGV. The CDR3 has 18 residues. Unmatched junction bases numbered 12, after V lost 2 bases and J lost 4 bases. In DNA, the CDR3 is TGTGCCAGCAGCTTAAGCCTAGCGGGAGTCGTGGGAGCAGATACGCAGTATTTT. Encoded protein: CASSLSLAGVVGADTQYF.

The rearrangement uses TRBV6-5 and TRBJ2-1; 7 bases line up with TRBD2. This CDR3 region has 15 residues. Germline CDR1 MNHEY, CDR2 SVGAGI. Trimming at V came to 0 bases and at J to 10 bases, leaving 9 bases not matched to a gene. CDR3 loop: CASSYSSGRAIEQFF. CDR3 coding DNA: TGTGCCAGCAGTTACTCATCAGGGAGGGCCATAGAGCAGTTCTTC.

This clone was observed a few times. The chain joins TRBV6-5 to TRBJ1-4, with 7 bases identical to TRBD1. The trim removed 5 bases at V and 7 bases at J, leaving 10 bases unmatched. Looked up from germline, CDR1 is MNHEY and CDR2 is SVGAGI. This CDR3 is 15 amino acids long. CDR3 loop: CASSTLTGRGEKLFF. CDR3 nucleotide sequence: TGTGCCAGCAGTACTTTGACAGGGCGAGGTGAAAAACTGTTTTTT.